The TCR beta chain described here comes from a study of CD8 T cells in Susac syndrome. Study context: Among sequenced Susac syndrome patients, 5 or 6 had active disease and eight were in remission. At the time their blood was drawn, patients with Susac syndrome were either therapy-naive, on corticosteroids (with some of them also receiving intravenous immunoglobulin), or on intravenous immunoglobulin alone.

TCR beta sequencing covered blood CD8+ and CD4+ T cells. Germline V gene lookup returns CDR1 SEHNR and CDR2 FQNEAQ (reference sequence). Trimming at V came to 5 bases and at J to 6 bases, leaving 10 bases not matched to a gene. This CDR3 has 15 amino acids. Random-hexamer reverse transcription was applied to roughly 0.5 to 1 ug RNA. TCRdb itself ran the immunoSEQ multiplex PCR reads through MiXCR, one entry per CDR3 protein. The data contain 170,000 or so distinct CDR3 sequences, about 96% of them singletons. This receptor was obtained from a human donor with Susac syndrome. The sequenced sample was CD4+ T cells from PBMCs. V gene TRBV7-9 combines with J gene TRBJ2-1, with 7 bases fitting TRBD1. CDR3 loop: CASSPDRASPNEQFF. The CDR3 coding sequence is TGTGCCAGCAGCCCCGACAGGGCGTCCCCCAATGAGCAGTTCTTC.